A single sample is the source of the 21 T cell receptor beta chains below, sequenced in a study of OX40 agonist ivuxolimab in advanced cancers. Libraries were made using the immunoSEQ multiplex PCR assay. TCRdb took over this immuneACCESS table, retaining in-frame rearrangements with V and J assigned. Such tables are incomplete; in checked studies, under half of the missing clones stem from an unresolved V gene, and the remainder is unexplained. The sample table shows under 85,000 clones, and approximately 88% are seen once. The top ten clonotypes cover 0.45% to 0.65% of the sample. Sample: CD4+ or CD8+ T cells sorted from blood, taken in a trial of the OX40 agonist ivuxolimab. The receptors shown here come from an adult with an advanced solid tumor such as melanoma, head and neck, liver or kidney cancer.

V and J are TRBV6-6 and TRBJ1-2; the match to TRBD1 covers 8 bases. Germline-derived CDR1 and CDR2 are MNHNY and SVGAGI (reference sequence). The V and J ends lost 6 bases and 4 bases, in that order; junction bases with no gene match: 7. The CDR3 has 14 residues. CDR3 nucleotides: TGTGCCAGCAGCCAGGACAGGGTCGGCTATGGCTACACCTTC. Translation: CASSQDRVGYGYTF.

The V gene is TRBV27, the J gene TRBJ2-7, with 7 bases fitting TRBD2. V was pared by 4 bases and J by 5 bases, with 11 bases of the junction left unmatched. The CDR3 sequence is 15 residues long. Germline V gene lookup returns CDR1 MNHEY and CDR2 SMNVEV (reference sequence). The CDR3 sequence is CASSSLGAGSHEQYF. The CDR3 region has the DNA TGTGCCAGCAGTTCTCTGGGAGCGGGGAGCCACGAGCAGTACTTC.

The CDR3 sequence is CSVIAGGQVNEQFF. The CDR3 DNA sequence: TGCAGCGTTATAGCGGGGGGGCAGGTTAATGAGCAGTTCTTC. The chain employs TRBV29-1 and TRBJ2-1; 11 positions match TRBD2. Germline V gene data show CDR1 as SQVTM and CDR2 as ANQGSEA. The CDR3 is 14 residues long. Germline trimming cut 5 bases from V and 7 bases from J; bases unmatched to any gene: 7.

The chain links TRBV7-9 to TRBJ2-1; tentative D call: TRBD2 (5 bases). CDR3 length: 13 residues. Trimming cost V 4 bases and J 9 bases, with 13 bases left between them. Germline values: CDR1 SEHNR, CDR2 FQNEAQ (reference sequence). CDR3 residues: CASSSQGGFEQFF. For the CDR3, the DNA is TGTGCCAGCAGCTCCCAAGGCGGGTTTGAGCAGTTCTTC.

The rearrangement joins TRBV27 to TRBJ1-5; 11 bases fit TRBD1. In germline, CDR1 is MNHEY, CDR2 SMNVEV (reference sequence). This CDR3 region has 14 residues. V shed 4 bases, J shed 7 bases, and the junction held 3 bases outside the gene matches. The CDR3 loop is CASSSGTGGQPQHF. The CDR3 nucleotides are TGTGCCAGCAGTTCCGGGACAGGGGGACAGCCCCAGCATTTT.

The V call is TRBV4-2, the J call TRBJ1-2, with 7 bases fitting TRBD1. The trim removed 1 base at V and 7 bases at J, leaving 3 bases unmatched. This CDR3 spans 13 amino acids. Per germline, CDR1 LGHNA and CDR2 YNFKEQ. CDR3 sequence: CASSQGQGSGYTF. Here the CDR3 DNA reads TGTGCCAGCAGCCAAGGACAGGGTAGTGGCTACACCTTC.

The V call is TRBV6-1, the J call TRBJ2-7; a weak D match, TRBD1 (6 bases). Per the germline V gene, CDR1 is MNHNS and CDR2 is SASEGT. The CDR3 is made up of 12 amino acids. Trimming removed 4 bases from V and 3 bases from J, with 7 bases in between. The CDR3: CASSGQVYEQYF. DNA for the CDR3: TGTGCCAGCAGTGGACAGGTCTACGAGCAGTACTTC.

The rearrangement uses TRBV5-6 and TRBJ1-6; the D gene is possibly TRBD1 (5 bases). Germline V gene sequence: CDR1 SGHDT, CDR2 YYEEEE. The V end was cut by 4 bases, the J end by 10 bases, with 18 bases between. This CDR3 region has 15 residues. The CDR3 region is CASSLEWGGSSPLHF. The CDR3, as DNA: TGTGCCAGCAGCCTGGAGTGGGGGGGATCGTCACCCCTCCACTTT.

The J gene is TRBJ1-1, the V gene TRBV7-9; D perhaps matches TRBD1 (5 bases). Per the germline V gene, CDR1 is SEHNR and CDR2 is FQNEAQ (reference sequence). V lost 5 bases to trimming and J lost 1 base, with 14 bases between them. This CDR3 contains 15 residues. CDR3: CASSIQGSGNTEAFF. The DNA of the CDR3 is TGTGCCAGCAGCATCCAGGGTTCCGGGAACACTGAAGCTTTCTTT.

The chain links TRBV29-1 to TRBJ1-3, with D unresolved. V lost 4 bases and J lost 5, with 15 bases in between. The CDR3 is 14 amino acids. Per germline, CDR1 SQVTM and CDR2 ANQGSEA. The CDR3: CSVVKASSRNTIYF. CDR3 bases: TGCAGCGTTGTCAAGGCGTCCTCACGAAACACCATATATTTT.

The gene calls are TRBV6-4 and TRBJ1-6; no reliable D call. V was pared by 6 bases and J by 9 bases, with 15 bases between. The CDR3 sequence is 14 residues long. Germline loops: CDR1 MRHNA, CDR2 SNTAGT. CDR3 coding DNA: TGTGCCAGCAGCTCGACCTACTCAGGTTCACCCCTCCACTTT. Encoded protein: CASSSTYSGSPLHF.

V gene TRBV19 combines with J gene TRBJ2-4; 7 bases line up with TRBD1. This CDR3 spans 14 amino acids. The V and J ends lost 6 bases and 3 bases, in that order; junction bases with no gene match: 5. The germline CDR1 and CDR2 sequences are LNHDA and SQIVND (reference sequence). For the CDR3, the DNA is TGTGCCAGTAGCAACCGGGACAGCAAAAACATTCAGTACTTC. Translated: CASSNRDSKNIQYF.

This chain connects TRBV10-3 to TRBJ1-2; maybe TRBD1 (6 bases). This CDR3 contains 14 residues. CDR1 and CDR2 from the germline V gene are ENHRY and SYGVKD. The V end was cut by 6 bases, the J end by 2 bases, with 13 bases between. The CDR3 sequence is CAISPDGQNYGYTF. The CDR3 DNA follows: TGTGCCATCAGCCCCGACGGACAGAACTATGGCTACACCTTC.

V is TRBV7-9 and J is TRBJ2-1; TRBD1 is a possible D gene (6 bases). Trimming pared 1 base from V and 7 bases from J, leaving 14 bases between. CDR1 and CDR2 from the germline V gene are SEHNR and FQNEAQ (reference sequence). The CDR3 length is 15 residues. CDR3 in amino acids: CASSLEWGQQNEQFF. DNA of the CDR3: TGTGCCAGCAGCTTAGAGTGGGGGCAGCAGAATGAGCAGTTCTTC.

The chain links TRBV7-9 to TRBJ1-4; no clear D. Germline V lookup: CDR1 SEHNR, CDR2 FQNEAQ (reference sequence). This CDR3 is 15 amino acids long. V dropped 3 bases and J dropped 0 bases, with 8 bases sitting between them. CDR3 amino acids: CASSLVPATNEKLFF. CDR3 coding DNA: TGTGCCAGCAGCTTGGTCCCAGCAACTAATGAAAAACTGTTTTTT.

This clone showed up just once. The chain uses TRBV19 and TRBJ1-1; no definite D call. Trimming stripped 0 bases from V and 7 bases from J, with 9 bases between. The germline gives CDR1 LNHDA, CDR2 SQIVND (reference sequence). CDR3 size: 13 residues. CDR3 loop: CASSIDRGNEAFF. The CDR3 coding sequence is TGTGCCAGTAGTATAGATCGGGGAAATGAAGCTTTCTTT.

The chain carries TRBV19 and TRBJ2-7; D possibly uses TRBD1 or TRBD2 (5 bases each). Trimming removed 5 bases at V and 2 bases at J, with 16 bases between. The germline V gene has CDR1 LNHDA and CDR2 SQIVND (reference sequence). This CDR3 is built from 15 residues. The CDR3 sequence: CASSSQGIGTYEQYF. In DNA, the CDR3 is TGTGCCAGTAGTTCCCAGGGAATCGGGACCTACGAGCAGTACTTC.

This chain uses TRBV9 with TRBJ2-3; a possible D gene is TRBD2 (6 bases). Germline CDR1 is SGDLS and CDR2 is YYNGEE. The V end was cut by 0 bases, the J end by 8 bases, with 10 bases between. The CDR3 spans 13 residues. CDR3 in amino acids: CASSVVGSGTQYF. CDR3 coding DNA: TGTGCCAGCAGCGTAGTCGGGAGCGGTACGCAGTATTTT.

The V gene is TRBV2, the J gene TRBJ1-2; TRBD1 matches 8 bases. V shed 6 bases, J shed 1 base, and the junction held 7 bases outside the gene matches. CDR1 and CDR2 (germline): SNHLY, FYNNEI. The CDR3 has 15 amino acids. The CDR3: CASSPNRGGNYGYTF. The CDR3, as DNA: TGTGCCAGCAGCCCTAACAGGGGGGGTAACTATGGCTACACCTTC.

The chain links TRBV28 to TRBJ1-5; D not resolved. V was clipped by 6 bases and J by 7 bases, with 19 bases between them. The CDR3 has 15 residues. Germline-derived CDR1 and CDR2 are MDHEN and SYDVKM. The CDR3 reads CASSLITARGQPQHF. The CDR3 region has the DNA TGTGCCAGCAGCCTAATAACGGCCCGAGGGCAGCCCCAGCATTTT.

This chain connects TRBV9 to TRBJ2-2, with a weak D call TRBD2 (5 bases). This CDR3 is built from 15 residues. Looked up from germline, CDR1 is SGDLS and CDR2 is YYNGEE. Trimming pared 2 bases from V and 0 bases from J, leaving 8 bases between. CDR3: CASSVSGANTGELFF. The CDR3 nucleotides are TGTGCCAGCAGCGTCTCCGGGGCGAACACCGGGGAGCTGTTTTTT.